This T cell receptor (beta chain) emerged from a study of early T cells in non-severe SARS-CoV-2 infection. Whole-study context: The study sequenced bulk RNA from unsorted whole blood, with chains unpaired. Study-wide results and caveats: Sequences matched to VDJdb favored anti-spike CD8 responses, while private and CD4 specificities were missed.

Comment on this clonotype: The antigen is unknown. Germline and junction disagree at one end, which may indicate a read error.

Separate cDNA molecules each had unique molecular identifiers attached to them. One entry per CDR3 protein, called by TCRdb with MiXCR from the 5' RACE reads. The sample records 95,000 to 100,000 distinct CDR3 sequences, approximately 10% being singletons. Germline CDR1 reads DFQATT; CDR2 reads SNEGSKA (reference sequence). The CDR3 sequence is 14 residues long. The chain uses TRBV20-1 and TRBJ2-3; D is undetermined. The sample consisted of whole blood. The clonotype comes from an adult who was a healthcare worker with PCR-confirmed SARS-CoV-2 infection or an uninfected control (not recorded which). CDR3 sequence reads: CSAGESTVTDTQYF. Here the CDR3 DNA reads TGCAGTGCTGGAGAAAGTACGGTCACAGATACGCAGTATTTT.